The clone carrying this T cell receptor (beta chain) was picked up a small number of times. Its matching antigen is unknown. The data belong to a study of post-analysis software for immune sequencing data. Looked up from germline, CDR1 is MDHEN and CDR2 is SYDVKM. CDR3 length: 14 amino acids. V lost 3 bases to trimming and J lost 6 bases, with 13 bases between them. Each TCR beta cDNA library carried unique molecular identifiers. TCRdb reprocessed the PCR reads with MiXCR, giving one entry per CDR3 protein. The table shows hundreds of thousands of distinct CDR3 sequences, with 40% to 55% occurring only once. Study findings and constraints: Controls showed lower frequencies than patients for roughly five TRBV segments, and TRBV5-6, TRBV5-1 and TRBV20-1 were among these. Versus controls, multiple sclerosis patients showed significantly lower diversity (normalized Chao1).

The genes are TRBV28 and TRBJ2-3, with D perhaps matching TRBD2 (5 bases). The clonotype was recovered from a girl between 5 and 17 years old with multiple sclerosis. Sequenced material: blood. The CDR3 sequence is CASSFGQEEDTQYF. DNA of the CDR3: TGTGCCAGCAGTTTTGGGCAGGAGGAGGATACGCAGTATTTT.